Below, 24 T cell receptor beta chains from the same sample are listed, as sequenced in a study of control samples from healthy donors and cancer patients. Method: immunoSEQ multiplex PCR; TCRdb's copy keeps in-frame clones and lacks some. The repertoire holds 170,000 or so clones, about 91% seen once, with just over 2% in the top ten. Source material: blood. Source of these receptors: a woman aged 40 to 50 in good health.

The chain employs TRBV11-2 and TRBJ2-5; 7 nucleotides align to TRBD2. CDR1 SGHAT and CDR2 FQNNGV come from the germline V gene. The J segment lost 5 bases and the V segment lost 3 bases, leaving 6 bases of the junction unmatched. The CDR3 contains 14 residues. This chain's CDR3 is CASSLFSGAETQYF. In DNA form, the CDR3 reads TGTGCCAGCAGCTTGTTCAGCGGGGCGGAGACCCAGTACTTC.

V usage is TRBV5-6 and J usage is TRBJ1-1, with a weak D call TRBD1 (6 bases). V gave up 1 base and J gave up 1 base, with 11 bases separating them. The CDR3 runs to 15 residues. Germline V CDR1 and CDR2: SGHDT, YYEEEE. The CDR3 region has the DNA TGTGCCAGCAGCTTGTGGGGCAGGGGGAACACTGAAGCTTTCTTT. Its protein is CASSLWGRGNTEAFF.

V is TRBV13 and J is TRBJ1-4, with 7 bases matching TRBD1. Per germline, CDR1 PRHDT and CDR2 FYEKMQ (reference sequence). The ends lost 4 bases at V and 1 base at J; junction bases unmatched: 3. The CDR3 sequence is 15 residues long. CDR3 sequence (DNA): TGTGCCAGCAGCTCTAGACAGGGAACTAATGAAAAACTGTTTTTT. Translated, it gives CASSSRQGTNEKLFF.

The V gene is TRBV10-1, the J gene TRBJ1-1, with 7 bases lining up with TRBD1. From germline, CDR1 is WNHNN and CDR2 SYGVQD (reference sequence). The CDR3 is 13 amino acids. V was pared by 9 bases and J by 2 bases, with 6 bases of the junction left unmatched. CDR3 in amino acids: CASRQGRNTEAFF. As DNA, the CDR3 is TGCGCCAGTAGACAGGGAAGAAACACTGAAGCTTTCTTT.

There are a few counts of this clone. The chain links TRBV2 to TRBJ2-5, with D perhaps TRBD2 (5 bases). V dropped 7 bases and J dropped 4 bases, with 19 bases sitting between them. Looked up from germline, CDR1 is SNHLY and CDR2 is FYNNEI. The CDR3 is 15 residues long. Here the CDR3 reads CASTILDSHLETQYF. CDR3 in DNA: TGTGCCAGCACCATACTAGACTCACATTTAGAGACCCAGTACTTC.

The chain combines TRBV5-6 with TRBJ1-2; D perhaps matches TRBD1 (6 bases). The germline CDR1 and CDR2 sequences are SGHDT and YYEEEE. The length of the CDR3 is 14 residues. Between the trimmed V and J ends, which lost 2 bases and 5 bases, there was a span of 13 bases. The CDR3: CASSFRQDVYGYTF. DNA of the CDR3: TGTGCCAGCAGCTTCAGACAGGACGTATATGGCTACACCTTC.

The V call is TRBV25-1, the J call TRBJ1-1, with unresolved D. The CDR3 totals 13 residues. The ends were cut back, 8 bases at V and 1 base at J, with 11 bases in the middle. The germline V gene encodes CDR1 MGHDK and CDR2 SYGVNS. The DNA for the CDR3 is TGTGCCAGCGAAACGACGGGGAACACTGAAGCTTTCTTT. It encodes CASETTGNTEAFF. The full variable domain, its missing parts supplied by reference TRBV25-1 and TRBJ1-1, is EADIYQTPRYLVIGTGKKITLECSQTMGHDKMYWYQQDPGMELHLIHYSYGVNSTEKGDLSSESTVSRIRTEHFPLTLESARPSHTSQYLCASETTGNTEAFFGQGTRLTVV.

The chain has TRBV6-1 and TRBJ1-2; D is possibly TRBD1 (6 bases). The CDR3 is made up of 15 amino acids. V was clipped by 0 bases and J by 9 bases, with 17 bases between them. Germline V gene data show CDR1 as MNHNS and CDR2 as SASEGT. The CDR3 DNA reads as TGTGCCAGCAGTGAAGCCAGGGGCGTCGGCTTGAGCTACACCTTC. It encodes CASSEARGVGLSYTF.

V and J are TRBV9 and TRBJ2-1; no clear D gene. Trimming took 0 bases from V and 6 from J, leaving 16 bases between them. Germline values: CDR1 SGDLS, CDR2 YYNGEE. The CDR3 length is 16 residues. CDR3 in amino acids: CASSVADSRGINEQFF. As DNA, the CDR3 is TGTGCCAGCAGCGTAGCCGATAGTCGAGGCATCAATGAGCAGTTCTTC.

The chain combines TRBV5-1 with TRBJ2-2; 7 bases line up with TRBD1. V lost 4 bases and J lost 2; bases outside the gene matches: 11. This CDR3 is 17 amino acids long. Germline CDR1 is SGHRS and CDR2 is YFSETQ. CDR3 sequence (DNA): TGCGCCAGCAGCCTCCGAGGCACAGGGGCAAACACCGGGGAGCTGTTTTTT. Translated: CASSLRGTGANTGELFF.

The chain uses TRBV5-6 and TRBJ1-1; weak D call: TRBD1 (5 bases). Germline lookup yields CDR1 SGHDT and CDR2 YYEEEE. V was cut by 0 bases and J by 5 bases, with 11 bases left in between. This CDR3 has 14 amino acids. The CDR3 bases are TGTGCCAGCAGCTTGGAAGGGGCTGGGACTGAAGCTTTCTTT. Its protein product is CASSLEGAGTEAFF.

The rearrangement joins TRBV2 to TRBJ1-2; tentative D call: TRBD1 (6 bases). Trimming left V 5 bases short and J 4 bases short, with 11 bases between. Germline V gene data show CDR1 as SNHLY and CDR2 as FYNNEI. The CDR3 length is 13 residues. The CDR3 is CASSITGTYGYTF. CDR3 coding DNA: TGTGCCAGCAGTATAACAGGGACCTATGGCTACACCTTC.

V is TRBV6-5 and J is TRBJ1-5; TRBD1 might be the D (5 bases). This CDR3 contains 15 residues. Trimming left V 10 bases short and J 2 bases short, with 18 bases between. The V gene's germline CDR1 is MNHEY and CDR2 SVGAGI. CDR3 in amino acids: CATKLNLQGNQPQHF. The CDR3 nucleotides read TGTGCCACCAAACTCAATTTACAGGGCAATCAGCCCCAGCATTTT.

Points on this clone: Distinct nucleotide sequences in the sample also encode this CDR3. The rearrangement uses TRBV20-1 and TRBJ1-6, with D perhaps TRBD1 (6 bases). The germline V and J ends were trimmed by 4 bases and 15 bases, with 13 bases remaining between them. CDR3 length: 11 residues. Looked up from germline, CDR1 is DFQATT and CDR2 is SNEGSKA (reference sequence). The CDR3 coding sequence is TGCAGTGCTAAGAGGGGGGGTCGCCTCCACTTT. Translating it yields CSAKRGGRLHF.

The CDR3 loop is CASSIGTDNQPQHF. Written as DNA, the CDR3 is TGTGCCAGTAGTATTGGGACGGATAATCAGCCCCAGCATTTT. The genes are TRBV19 and TRBJ1-5; maybe TRBD1 (5 bases). CDR1 LNHDA and CDR2 SQIVND come from the germline V gene (reference sequence). Deletions cut 3 bases from V and 4 bases from J, with 10 bases between. This CDR3 region has 14 residues.

The rearrangement joins TRBV6-2 or TRBV6-3 to TRBJ2-3, with 8 bases identical to TRBD2. Looked up from germline, CDR1 is MNHEY and CDR2 is SVGEGT. With 5 bases clipped from V and 6 bases from J, the junction kept 13 bases outside the gene matches. The CDR3 totals 16 residues. CDR3 in amino acids: CASSVHARRGADTQYF. Written as DNA, the CDR3 is TGTGCCAGCAGTGTCCACGCGCGGCGGGGGGCGGATACGCAGTATTTT.

The rearrangement joins TRBV29-1 to TRBJ1-2; weak D call: TRBD1 (5 bases). CDR3 length: 14 amino acids. V lost 4 bases, J lost 4 bases, and 16 bases lay in between. The germline V gene has CDR1 SQVTM and CDR2 ANQGSEA. The CDR3 protein is CSVGVSGGVYGYTF. The CDR3 DNA sequence: TGCAGCGTTGGAGTCTCGGGGGGGGTCTATGGCTACACCTTC.

This chain connects TRBV15 to TRBJ1-3; D remains ambiguous. CDR1 and CDR2 from the germline V gene are LNHNV and YYDKDF (reference sequence). This CDR3 is 16 amino acids long. Trimming cost V 3 bases and J 2 bases, with 14 bases left between them. CDR3 DNA: TGTGCCACCAGCAGCGTTGGCCAGGAGGCTGGAAACACCATATATTTT. Protein: CATSSVGQEAGNTIYF. Together with reference TRBV15 and TRBJ1-3, the CDR3 gives the full variable domain: DAMVIQNPRYQVTQFGKPVTLSCSQTLNHNVMYWYQQKSSQAPKLLFHYYDKDFNNEADTPDNFQSRRPNTSFCFLDIRSPGLGDTAMYLCATSSVGQEAGNTIYFGEGSWLTVV.

The genes are TRBV6-2 or TRBV6-3 and TRBJ2-1; D ambiguous. The germline V gene encodes CDR1 MNHEY and CDR2 SVGEGT. Trimming cost V 2 bases and J 6 bases, with 8 bases left between them. CDR3 length: 13 amino acids. This chain's CDR3 is CASSYNRVNEQFF. As DNA, the CDR3 is TGTGCCAGCAGTTACAATAGGGTCAATGAGCAGTTCTTC.

Only one count was recorded for this clone. V usage is TRBV4-2 and J usage is TRBJ2-5; D is unresolved. V was pared by 1 base and J by 7 bases, with 4 bases between. The CDR3 covers 11 residues. Germline lookup yields CDR1 LGHNA and CDR2 YNFKEQ. CDR3 in DNA: TGTGCCAGCAGCCAAGGGGGGACCCAGTACTTC. It yields the protein CASSQGGTQYF.

This chain joins TRBV4-1 and TRBJ1-6; 10 nucleotides agree with TRBD1. CDR3 length: 14 residues. V lost 4 bases to trimming and J lost 10 bases; unmatched junction nucleotides: 4. From germline, CDR1 is MGHRA and CDR2 YSYEKL. The CDR3, as DNA: TGCGCCAGCAGCCCCGGACAGGGGGGATCACCCCTCCACTTT. It is translated as CASSPGQGGSPLHF.

The chain has TRBV2 and TRBJ2-1; 7 bases match TRBD2. CDR3 length equals 15 residues. Germline CDR1 is SNHLY and CDR2 is FYNNEI. After removal of 2 bases from V and 6 bases from J, the junction contained 7 bases not matched to a gene. CDR3: CASSESGGGVNEQFF. CDR3 DNA sequence: TGTGCCAGCAGTGAATCTGGCGGGGGAGTCAATGAGCAGTTCTTC.

The chain links TRBV2 to TRBJ1-6; no reliable D call. Germline V lookup: CDR1 SNHLY, CDR2 FYNNEI. The CDR3 loop spans 12 amino acids. The germline V and J ends were trimmed by 6 bases and 7 bases, with 7 bases remaining between them. The CDR3 nucleotides are TGTGCCAGCAGCCCCCAGAATTCACCCCTCCACTTT. Its protein product is CASSPQNSPLHF. The full variable domain, with the rest looked up from reference TRBV2 and TRBJ1-6, is EPEVTQTPSHQVTQMGQEVILRCVPISNHLYFYWYRQILGQKVEFLVSFYNNEISEKSEIFDDQFSVERPDGSNFTLKIRSTKLEDSAMYFCASSPQNSPLHFGNGTRLTVT.

The chain uses TRBV10-3 and TRBJ1-2; TRBD1 is a possible D gene (6 bases). V lost 2 bases to trimming and J lost 4 bases, with 14 bases between them. CDR1 and CDR2 from the germline V gene are ENHRY and SYGVKD. CDR3 length: 15 amino acids. The CDR3 sequence is CAISEVEGGGYGYTF. CDR3 DNA: TGTGCCATCAGTGAGGTGGAAGGGGGAGGCTATGGCTACACCTTC.